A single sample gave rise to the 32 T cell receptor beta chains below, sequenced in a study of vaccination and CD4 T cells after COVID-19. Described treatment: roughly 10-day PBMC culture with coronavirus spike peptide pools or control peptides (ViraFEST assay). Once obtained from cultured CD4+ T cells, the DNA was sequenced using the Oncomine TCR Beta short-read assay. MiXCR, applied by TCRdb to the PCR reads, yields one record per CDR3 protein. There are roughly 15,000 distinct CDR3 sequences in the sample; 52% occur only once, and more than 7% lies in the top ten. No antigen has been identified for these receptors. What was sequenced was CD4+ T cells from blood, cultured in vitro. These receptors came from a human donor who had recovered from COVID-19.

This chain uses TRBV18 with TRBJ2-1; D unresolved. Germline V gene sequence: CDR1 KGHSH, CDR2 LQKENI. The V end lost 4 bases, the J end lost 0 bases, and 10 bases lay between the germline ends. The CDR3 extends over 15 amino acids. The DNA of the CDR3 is TGTGCCAGCTCACTCGACTTGCGCTCCTACAATGAGCAGTTCTTC. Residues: CASSLDLRSYNEQFF.

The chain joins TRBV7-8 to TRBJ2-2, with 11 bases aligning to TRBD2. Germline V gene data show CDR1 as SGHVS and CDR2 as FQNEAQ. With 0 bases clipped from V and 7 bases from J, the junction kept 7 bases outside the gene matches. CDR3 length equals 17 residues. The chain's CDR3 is CASSLAIAGGIGGELFF. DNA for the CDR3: TGTGCCAGCAGCTTAGCAATAGCGGGAGGGATTGGCGGGGAGCTGTTTTTT.

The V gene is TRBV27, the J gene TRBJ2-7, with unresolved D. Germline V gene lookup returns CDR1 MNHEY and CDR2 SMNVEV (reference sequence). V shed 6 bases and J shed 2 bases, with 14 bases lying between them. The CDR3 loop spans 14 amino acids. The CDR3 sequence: CASSPGTPAYEQYF. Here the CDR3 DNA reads TGTGCCAGCAGCCCCGGCACCCCAGCCTACGAGCAGTACTTC.

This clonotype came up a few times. The CDR3 is CASSLVGGTNEKLFF. Here the CDR3 DNA reads TGTGCCAGTAGCCTCGTCGGGGGCACTAATGAAAAACTGTTTTTT. The V gene is TRBV19, the J gene TRBJ1-4; D possibly corresponds to TRBD1 (6 bases). CDR3 length equals 15 residues. Germline V gene lookup returns CDR1 LNHDA and CDR2 SQIVND (reference sequence). Trimming removed 6 bases from V and 2 bases from J, with 13 bases in between.

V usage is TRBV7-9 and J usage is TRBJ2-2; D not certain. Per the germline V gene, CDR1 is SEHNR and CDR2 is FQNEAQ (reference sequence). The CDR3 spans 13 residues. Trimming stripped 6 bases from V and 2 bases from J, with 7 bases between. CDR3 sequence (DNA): TGTGCCAGCAGTTATCAAAACACCGGGGAGCTGTTTTTT. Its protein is CASSYQNTGELFF.

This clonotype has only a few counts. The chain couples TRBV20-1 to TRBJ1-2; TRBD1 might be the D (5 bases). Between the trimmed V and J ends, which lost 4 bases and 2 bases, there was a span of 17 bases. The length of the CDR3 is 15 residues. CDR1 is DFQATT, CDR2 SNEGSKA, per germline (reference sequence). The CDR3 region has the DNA TGCAGTGCTAAAGACTTGCAGGGAGGAAACTATGGCTACACCTTC. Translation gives CSAKDLQGGNYGYTF.

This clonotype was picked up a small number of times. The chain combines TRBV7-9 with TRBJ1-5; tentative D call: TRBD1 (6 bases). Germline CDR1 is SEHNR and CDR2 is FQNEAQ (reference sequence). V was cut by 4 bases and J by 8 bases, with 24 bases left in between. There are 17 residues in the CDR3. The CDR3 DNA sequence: TGTGCCAGCAGCTCAAACCGGGACACAGCGCCCGGGGAGCCCCAGCATTTT. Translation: CASSSNRDTAPGEPQHF.

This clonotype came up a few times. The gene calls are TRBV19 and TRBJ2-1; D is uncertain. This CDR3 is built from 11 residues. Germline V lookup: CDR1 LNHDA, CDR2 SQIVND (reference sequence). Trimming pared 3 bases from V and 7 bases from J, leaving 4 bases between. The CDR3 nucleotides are TGTGCCAGTAGTATTATGAATGAGCAGTTCTTC. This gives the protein CASSIMNEQFF.

The DNA for the CDR3 is TGTGCCAGCAGAGACCAGGGTAGGGCAGATACGCAGTATTTT. Its translation: CASRDQGRADTQYF. The genes are TRBV6-2 or TRBV6-3 and TRBJ2-3, with D perhaps matching TRBD1 (5 bases). The CDR3 is 14 amino acids. Germline V gene lookup returns CDR1 MNHEY and CDR2 SVGEGT. With 6 bases removed from V and 4 bases from J, the gap between germline ends came to 14 bases.

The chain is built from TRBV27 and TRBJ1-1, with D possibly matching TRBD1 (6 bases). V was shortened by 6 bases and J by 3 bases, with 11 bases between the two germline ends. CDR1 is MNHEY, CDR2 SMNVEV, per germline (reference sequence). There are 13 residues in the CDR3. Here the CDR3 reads CASRRQVYTEAFF. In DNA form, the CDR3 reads TGTGCCAGCAGAAGACAGGTCTACACTGAAGCTTTCTTT.

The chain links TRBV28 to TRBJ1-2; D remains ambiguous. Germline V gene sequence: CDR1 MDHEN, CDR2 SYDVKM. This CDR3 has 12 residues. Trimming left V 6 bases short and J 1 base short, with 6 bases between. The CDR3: CASRQSNYGYTF. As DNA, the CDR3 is TGTGCCAGCAGGCAGAGTAACTATGGCTACACCTTC.

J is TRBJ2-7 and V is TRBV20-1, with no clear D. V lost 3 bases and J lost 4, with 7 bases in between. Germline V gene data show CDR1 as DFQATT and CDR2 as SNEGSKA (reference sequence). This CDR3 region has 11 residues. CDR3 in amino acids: CSASQDYEQYF. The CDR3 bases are TGCAGTGCTAGCCAGGATTACGAGCAGTACTTC.

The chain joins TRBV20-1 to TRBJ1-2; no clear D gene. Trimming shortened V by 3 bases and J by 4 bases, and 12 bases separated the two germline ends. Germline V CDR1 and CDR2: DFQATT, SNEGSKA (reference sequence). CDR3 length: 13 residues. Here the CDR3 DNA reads TGCAGTGCTAGCCTTGGGATGCGCTATGGCTACACCTTC. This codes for CSASLGMRYGYTF.

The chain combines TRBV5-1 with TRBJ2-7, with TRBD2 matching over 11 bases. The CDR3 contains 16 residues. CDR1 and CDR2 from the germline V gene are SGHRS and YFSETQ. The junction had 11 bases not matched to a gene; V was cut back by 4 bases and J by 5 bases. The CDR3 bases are TGCGCCAGCAGCCCCTCCATAGCGGGAGGGGGAAACGAGCAGTACTTC. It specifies CASSPSIAGGGNEQYF. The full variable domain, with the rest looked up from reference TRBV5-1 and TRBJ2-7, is KAGVTQTPRYLIKTRGQQVTLSCSPISGHRSVSWYQQTPGQGLQFLFEYFSETQRNKGNFPGRFSGRQFSNSRSEMNVSTLELGDSALYLCASSPSIAGGGNEQYFGPGTRLTVT.

For the CDR3, the DNA is TGTGCCAGCAGTTTGACGCGACAGGGAGAATCACCCCTCCACTTT. This gives the protein CASSLTRQGESPLHF. V is TRBV27 and J is TRBJ1-6; 7 nucleotides line up with TRBD1. The length of the CDR3 is 15 residues. CDR1 and CDR2 from the germline V gene are MNHEY and SMNVEV (reference sequence). Trimming cost V 3 bases and J 10 bases; bases outside gene matches: 9.

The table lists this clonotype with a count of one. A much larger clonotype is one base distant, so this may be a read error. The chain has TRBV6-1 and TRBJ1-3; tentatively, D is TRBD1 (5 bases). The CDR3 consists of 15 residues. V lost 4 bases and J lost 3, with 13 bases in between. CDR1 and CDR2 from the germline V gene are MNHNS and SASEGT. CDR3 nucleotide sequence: TGTGCCAGCAGTGGAGGCTGGGACGGTGGAAACACCATATATTTT. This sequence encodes CASSGGWDGGNTIYF.

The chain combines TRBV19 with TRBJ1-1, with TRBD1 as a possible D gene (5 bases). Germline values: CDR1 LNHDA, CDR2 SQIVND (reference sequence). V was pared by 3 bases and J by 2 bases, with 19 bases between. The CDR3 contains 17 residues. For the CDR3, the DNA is TGTGCCAGTAGTATCGCGGCAGGGTGGGACCTTAACACTGAAGCTTTCTTT. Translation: CASSIAAGWDLNTEAFF.

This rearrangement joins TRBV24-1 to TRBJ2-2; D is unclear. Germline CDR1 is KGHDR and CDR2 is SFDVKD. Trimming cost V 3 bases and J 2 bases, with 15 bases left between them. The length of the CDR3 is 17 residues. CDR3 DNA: TGTGCCACCAGTGATAGTAGCATTCCTTTAAACACCGGGGAGCTGTTTTTT. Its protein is CATSDSSIPLNTGELFF.

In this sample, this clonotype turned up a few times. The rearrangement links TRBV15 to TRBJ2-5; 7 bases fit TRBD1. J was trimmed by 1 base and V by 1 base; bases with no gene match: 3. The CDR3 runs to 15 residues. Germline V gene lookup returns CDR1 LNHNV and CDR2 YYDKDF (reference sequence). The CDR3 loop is CATSRVGTAQETQYF. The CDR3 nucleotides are TGTGCCACCAGCAGAGTAGGGACAGCCCAAGAGACCCAGTACTTC.

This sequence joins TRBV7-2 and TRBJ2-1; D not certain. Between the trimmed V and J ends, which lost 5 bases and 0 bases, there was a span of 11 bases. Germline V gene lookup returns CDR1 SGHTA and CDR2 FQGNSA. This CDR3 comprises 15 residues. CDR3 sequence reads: CASSPSVFSYNEQFF. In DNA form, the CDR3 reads TGTGCCAGCAGCCCAAGTGTCTTCTCCTACAATGAGCAGTTCTTC.

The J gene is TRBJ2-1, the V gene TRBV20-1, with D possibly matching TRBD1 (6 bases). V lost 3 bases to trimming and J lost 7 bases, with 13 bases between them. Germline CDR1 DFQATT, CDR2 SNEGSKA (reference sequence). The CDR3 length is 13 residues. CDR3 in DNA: TGCAGTGCTAGTTCCGGACAGAGGAATGAGCAGTTCTTC. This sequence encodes CSASSGQRNEQFF.

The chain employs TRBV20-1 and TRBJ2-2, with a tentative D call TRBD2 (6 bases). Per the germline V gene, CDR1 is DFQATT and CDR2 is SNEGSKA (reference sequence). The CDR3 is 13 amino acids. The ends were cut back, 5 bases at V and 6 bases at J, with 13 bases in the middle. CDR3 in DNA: TGCAGTGCTCCGAGGAGGGGCCCCGGGGAGCTGTTTTTT. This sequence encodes CSAPRRGPGELFF.

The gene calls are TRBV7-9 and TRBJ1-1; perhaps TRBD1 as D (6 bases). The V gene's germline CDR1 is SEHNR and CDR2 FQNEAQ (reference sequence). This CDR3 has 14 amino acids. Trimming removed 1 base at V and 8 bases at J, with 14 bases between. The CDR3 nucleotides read TGTGCCAGCAGCTTAGGGACTCAACAGGGAGAAGCTTTCTTT. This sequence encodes CASSLGTQQGEAFF.

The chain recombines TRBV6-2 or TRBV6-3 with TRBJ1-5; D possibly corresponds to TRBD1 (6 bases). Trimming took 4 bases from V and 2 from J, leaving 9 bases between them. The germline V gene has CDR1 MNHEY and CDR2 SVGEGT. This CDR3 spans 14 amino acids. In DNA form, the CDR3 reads TGTGCCAGCAGTTCTCCAGGGGGCAATCAGCCCCAGCATTTT. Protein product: CASSSPGGNQPQHF.

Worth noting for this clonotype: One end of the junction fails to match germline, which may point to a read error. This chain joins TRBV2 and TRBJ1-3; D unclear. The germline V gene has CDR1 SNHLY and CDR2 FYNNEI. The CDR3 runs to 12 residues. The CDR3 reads CASTGSGNTIYF. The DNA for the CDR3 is TGTGCGAGCACGGGGTCCGGAAACACCATATATTTT.

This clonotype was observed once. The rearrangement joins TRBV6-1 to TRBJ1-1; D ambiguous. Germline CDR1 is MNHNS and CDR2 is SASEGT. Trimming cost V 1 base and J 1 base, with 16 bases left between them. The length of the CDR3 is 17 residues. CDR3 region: CASSEDVRGSGNTEAFF. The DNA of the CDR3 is TGTGCCAGCAGTGAAGACGTGAGAGGCTCAGGGAACACTGAAGCTTTCTTT.

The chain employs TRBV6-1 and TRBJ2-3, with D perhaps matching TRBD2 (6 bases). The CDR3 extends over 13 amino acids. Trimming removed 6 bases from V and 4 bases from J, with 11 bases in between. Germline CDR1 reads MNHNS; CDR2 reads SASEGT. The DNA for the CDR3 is TGTGCCAGCAGCCCCTGGGACTCAGATACGCAGTATTTT. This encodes CASSPWDSDTQYF.

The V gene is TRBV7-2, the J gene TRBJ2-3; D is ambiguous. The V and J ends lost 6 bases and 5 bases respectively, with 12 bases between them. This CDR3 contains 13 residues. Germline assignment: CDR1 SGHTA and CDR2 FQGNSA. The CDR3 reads CASSPQIGDTQYF. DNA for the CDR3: TGTGCCAGCAGTCCCCAGATCGGAGATACGCAGTATTTT.

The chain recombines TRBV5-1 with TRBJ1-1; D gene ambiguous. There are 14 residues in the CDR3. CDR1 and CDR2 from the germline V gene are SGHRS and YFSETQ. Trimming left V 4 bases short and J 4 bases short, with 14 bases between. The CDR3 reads CASSTGERGTEAFF. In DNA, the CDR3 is TGCGCCAGCAGCACCGGGGAGCGGGGCACTGAAGCTTTCTTT.

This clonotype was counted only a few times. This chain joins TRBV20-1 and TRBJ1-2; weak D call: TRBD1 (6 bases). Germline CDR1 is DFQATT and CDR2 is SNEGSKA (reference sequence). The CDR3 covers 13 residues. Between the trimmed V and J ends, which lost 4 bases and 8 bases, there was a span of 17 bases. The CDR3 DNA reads TGCAGTGCTATTCGGACAGTCCTCGAGGGCTACACCTTC. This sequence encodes CSAIRTVLEGYTF.

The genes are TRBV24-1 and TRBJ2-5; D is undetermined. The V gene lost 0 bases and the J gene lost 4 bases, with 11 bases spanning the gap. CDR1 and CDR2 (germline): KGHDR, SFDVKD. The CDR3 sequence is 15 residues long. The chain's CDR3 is CATSDLPDLGETQYF. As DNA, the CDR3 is TGTGCCACCAGTGATTTGCCAGATCTGGGAGAGACCCAGTACTTC.

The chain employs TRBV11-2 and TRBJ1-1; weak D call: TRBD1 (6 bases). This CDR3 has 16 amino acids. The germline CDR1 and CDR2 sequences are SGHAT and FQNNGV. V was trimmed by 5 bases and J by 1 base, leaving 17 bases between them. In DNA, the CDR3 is TGTGCCAGCAGCCCGCGCGCCGGGACACCGAACACTGAAGCTTTCTTT. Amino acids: CASSPRAGTPNTEAFF.